This TCR beta chain originates from a study of vaccination effects on CD4 cells after COVID-19. From germline, CDR1 is KGHSH and CDR2 LQKENI. Trimming took 6 bases from V and 4 from J, leaving 7 bases between them. This CDR3 is built from 11 residues. Sequencing followed a ViraFEST assay step that expanded antigen-specific CD4+ T cells with viral peptide pools. Cultured cells yielded isolated CD4+ T cells after 10 to 11 days. Prior SARS-CoV-2 infection was absent in the vaccine recipients, as shown by negative nucleocapsid antibodies. Produced via immunoSEQ multiplex PCR; TCRdb's table is partial and in-frame only. Of tens of thousands of clones listed, about 72% are singletons. As to this clone: The antigen is undetermined.

This sequence originates from a human donor who received a COVID-19 vaccine. Material: CD4+ T cells from PBMCs cultured with HCoV-NL63 spike peptides, obtained before COVID-19 vaccination. The chain is built from TRBV18 and TRBJ2-7; maybe TRBD1 (6 bases). Written as DNA, the CDR3 is TGTGCCAGCTCGACAGGATACGAGCAGTACGTC. It is translated as CASSTGYEQYV.